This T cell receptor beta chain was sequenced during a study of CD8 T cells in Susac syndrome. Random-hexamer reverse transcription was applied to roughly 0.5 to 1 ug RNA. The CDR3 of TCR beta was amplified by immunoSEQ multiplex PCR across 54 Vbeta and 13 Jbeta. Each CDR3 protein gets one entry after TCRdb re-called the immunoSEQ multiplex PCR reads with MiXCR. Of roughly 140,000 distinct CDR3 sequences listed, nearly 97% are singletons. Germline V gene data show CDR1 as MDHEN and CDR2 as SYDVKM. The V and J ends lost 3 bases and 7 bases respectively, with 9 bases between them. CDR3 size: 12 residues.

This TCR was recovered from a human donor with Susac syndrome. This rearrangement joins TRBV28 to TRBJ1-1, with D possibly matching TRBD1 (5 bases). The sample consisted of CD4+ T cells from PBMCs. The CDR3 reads CASSFGGLEAFF. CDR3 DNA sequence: TGTGCCAGCAGTTTCGGGGGTCTTGAAGCTTTCTTT.